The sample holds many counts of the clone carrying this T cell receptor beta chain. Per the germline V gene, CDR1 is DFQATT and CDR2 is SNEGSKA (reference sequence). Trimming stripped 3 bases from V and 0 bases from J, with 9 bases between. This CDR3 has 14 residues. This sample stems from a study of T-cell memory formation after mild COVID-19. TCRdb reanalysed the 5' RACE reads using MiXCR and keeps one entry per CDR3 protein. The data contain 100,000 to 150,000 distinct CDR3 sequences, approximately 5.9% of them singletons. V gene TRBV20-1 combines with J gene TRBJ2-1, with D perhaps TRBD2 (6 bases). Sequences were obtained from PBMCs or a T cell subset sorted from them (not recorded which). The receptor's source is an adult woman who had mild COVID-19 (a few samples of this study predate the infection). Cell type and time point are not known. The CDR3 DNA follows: TGCAGTGCTAGCGGGAGCAACTCCTACAATGAGCAGTTCTTC. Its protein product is CSASGSNSYNEQFF.